This T cell receptor (beta chain) originates from a study of PD-L1 blockade in urothelial cancer. Study summary: Atezolizumab at 1,200 mg intravenously every 3 weeks was started by patients in 2014.

Patients yielded 1 to 8 samples each, pretreatment and on-treatment. J gave up 4 bases and V 5 bases, and 8 bases lay outside the gene matches. The CDR3 is made up of 15 amino acids. Germline values: CDR1 LNHDA, CDR2 SQIVND (reference sequence). Each PCR had synthetic TCR analog templates added to it as a spike-in. TCRdb keeps only in-frame clones here, not all; method: immunoSEQ multiplex PCR. The data show more than 30,000 clones, with over 70% seen just once and approximately 3.7% held by the top ten. Whole-study results and caveats: Pretreatment TCR clonality in blood, when below the median, was predictive of better survival.

Regarding this clone: Its antigen remains unidentified.

The source of this sequence is a man aged 50 to 60 with urothelial cancer. Sample: PBMCs, taken around atezolizumab (anti-PD-L1) treatment. The J gene is TRBJ1-1, the V gene TRBV19; TRBD1 agrees at 9 bases. The DNA for the CDR3 is TGTGCCAGTAGTTATACAGGGGGCGCGGGCACTGAAGCTTTCTTT. It yields the protein CASSYTGGAGTEAFF.